The T cell receptor (beta chain) under discussion was sequenced for a study of Graves' ophthalmopathy and Graves' hyperthyroidism. Study-wide results and caveats: Most expanded clonotypes in thyroid above 0.001 frequency also showed up in blood.

On this clonotype: The antigen is undetermined.

If patients had other autoimmune diseases, uncontrolled infections, pregnancy or lactation, they were excluded. TCR beta CDR3 amplification used RNA transcripts. HTBI primers were employed in first-round RT-PCR, then a second-round multiplex PCR followed. In TCRdb, the multiplex PCR reads were re-called with MiXCR into one record per CDR3 protein. The table lists around 660,000 distinct CDR3 sequences, more than 40% of them singletons, with more than 2.5% in the top ten. This CDR3 is built from 14 residues. V was trimmed by 4 bases and J by 1 base, leaving 10 bases between them. The specimen sequenced was peripheral blood. This sequence joins TRBV12-3 or TRBV12-4 and TRBJ1-1, with no clear D. The sequence was obtained from an adult man with Graves' ophthalmopathy. The CDR3 sequence is CASSSQDANTEAFF. For the CDR3, the DNA is TGTGCCAGCAGTTCCCAGGACGCGAACACTGAAGCTTTCTTT.